This passage covers 15 T cell receptor beta chains from one sample sequenced in a study of T cells expressing NK-cell markers. TCRdb re-called the 5' RACE reads, yielding one record per CDR3 amino acid sequence without DNA. The table for this sample gives about 170,000 distinct CDR3 sequences. Sequences were obtained from blood T cells: a sorted CD56 or NKG2C T cell subset, CD4+ or CD8+ T cells, or bulk PBMC T cells (not recorded which). The receptor source for this set is a man aged 18-70 years in good health.

The chain joins TRBV27 to TRBJ1-2. Germline loops: CDR1 MNHEY, CDR2 SMNVEV (reference sequence). CDR3 size: 13 residues. This chain's CDR3 is CASSSPSNYGYTF.

This rearrangement joins TRBV6-5 to TRBJ2-5; without DNA, the TCRdb call of TRBD1 cannot be checked. The CDR3 is 13 residues long. Germline values: CDR1 MNHEY, CDR2 SVGAGI. CDR3 amino acids: CASSYTGAETQYF.

The chain carries TRBV7-6 and TRBJ2-1; TCRdb proposes TRBD1, but this gene call is untestable without DNA. This CDR3 is 15 amino acids long. Looked up from germline, CDR1 is SGHVS and CDR2 is FNYEAQ. The CDR3: CASSFEGGNTNEQFF.

This chain links TRBV6-5 with TRBJ1-2; no DNA is available, so the TRBD1 call from TCRdb remains unchecked. The CDR3 runs to 17 residues. CDR1 and CDR2 from the germline V gene are MNHEY and SVGAGI. This chain's CDR3 is CASSYSGAAAFGDGYTF.

The CDR3 reads CASSPGLAGAGKNIQYF. The gene calls are TRBV7-9 and TRBJ2-4; TCRdb gives TRBD2 as the D gene, but with no DNA this cannot be confirmed. Germline loops: CDR1 SEHNR, CDR2 FQNEAQ (reference sequence). This CDR3 spans 17 amino acids.

The chain is built from TRBV7-6 and TRBJ2-3; the D call from TCRdb, TRBD2, cannot be confirmed without DNA. CDR3 length equals 17 residues. Germline loops: CDR1 SGHVS, CDR2 FNYEAQ. The CDR3: CASSSRTSGGDTDTQYF.

V and J are TRBV24-1 and TRBJ1-2; the TCRdb D gene call, TRBD1, has no DNA to confirm it. The length of the CDR3 is 14 residues. Germline lookup yields CDR1 KGHDR and CDR2 SFDVKD. The CDR3 region is CATSDLDSPYGYTF.

The CDR3: CSATLQGAPTDTQYF. J is TRBJ2-3 and V is TRBV20-1; the TCRdb D gene call, TRBD1, has no DNA to confirm it. Germline lookup yields CDR1 DFQATT and CDR2 SNEGSKA (reference sequence). CDR3 length equals 15 residues.

The chain recombines TRBV27 with TRBJ2-2; with no DNA, the TCRdb D assignment of TRBD2 cannot be verified. CDR3 length: 16 residues. Germline V gene lookup returns CDR1 MNHEY and CDR2 SMNVEV (reference sequence). This CDR3 is CASSLSSAGNTGELFF.

The V and J genes are TRBV2 and TRBJ2-7; TCRdb calls TRBD2, which cannot be checked without DNA. The CDR3 sequence is 13 residues long. Looked up from germline, CDR1 is SNHLY and CDR2 is FYNNEI. This chain's CDR3 is CASSESSGYEQYF.

The chain is built from TRBV21-1 and TRBJ1-1; TCRdb returns TRBD1, unconfirmable since there is no DNA. TRBV21-1 is assigned pseudogene status. The CDR3 is 17 amino acids. This CDR3 is CASSKVGFRVDDAEAFF.

This chain uses TRBV7-9 with TRBJ2-3; TCRdb lists TRBD2, though no DNA is available to test this call. The CDR3 extends over 16 amino acids. Germline V lookup: CDR1 SEHNR, CDR2 FQNEAQ (reference sequence). The CDR3 reads CASSHLAGRSTDTQYF.

The chain employs TRBV6-5 and TRBJ2-7; TCRdb gives TRBD1 as the D gene, but with no DNA this cannot be confirmed. The CDR3 contains 16 residues. Per the germline V gene, CDR1 is MNHEY and CDR2 is SVGAGI. This chain's CDR3 is CASSYSSGEIAYEQYF.

This chain links TRBV6-5 with TRBJ2-1. CDR1 and CDR2 (germline): MNHEY, SVGAGI. The CDR3 consists of 11 residues. CDR3 in amino acids: CASSTREEQFF.

The chain links TRBV20-1 to TRBJ1-2. The germline V gene encodes CDR1 DFQATT and CDR2 SNEGSKA (reference sequence). This CDR3 is 15 amino acids long. CDR3 in amino acids: CSAPPPTGGGYGYTF.